This TCR beta chain was obtained from a study of technical replicates of blood from a handful of donors (dated by TCRdb to about 2017). Libraries were constructed by the immunoSEQ multiplex PCR assay. TCRdb obtained this table from immuneACCESS and retained in-frame rearrangements with V and J assigned. These tables miss some clones; where compared with another copy, unresolved V genes account for less than half of the shortfall, and the remainder is unexplained. The sample table lists more than 11,000 clones, around 81% of them with a count of one. The top ten clonotypes cover more than 9% of the sample. This clone has more than one count but fewer than ten. Its antigen remains undetermined. Per-base qualities were not stored, and no clone one base away is much larger. The receptor was isolated from a human donor in good health. Input material: PBMCs.

The CDR3 sequence is CASSSIRGQGNGYTF. The nucleotides are TGTGCCAGCAGCTCAATACGGGGACAGGGGAACGGCTACACCTTC. The sequence links TRBV11-2 to TRBJ1-2, with TRBD1 matching 10 junction bases. The CDR3 contains 15 residues, cysteine and phenylalanine counted. The DNA shown is the 45-base CDR3, in frame from base 1. CDR1 and CDR2, per the germline V gene, are SGHAT and FQNNGV. Trimming takes 4 bases off V and 8 bases off J; junction bases not matched to a gene: 10. Outside the CDR3, residues come from the reference TRBV11-2 and TRBJ1-2 proteins, so the full variable domain is: EAGVAQSPRYKIIEKRQSVAFWCNPISGHATLYWYQQILGQGPKLLIQFQNNGVVDDSQLPKDRFSAERLKGVDSTLKIQPAKLEDSAVYLCASSSIRGQGNGYTFGSGTRLTVV.